The next 17 T cell receptor beta chains were all read from a single sample in a study of blood T cell repertoires in COVID-19. The repertoire was sequenced with immunoSEQ multiplex PCR; TCRdb's copy has only in-frame clones and lacks some. The sample has hundreds of thousands of clones; 83% are singletons. Sample: peripheral blood. The receptors here all came from a woman in her 30s with COVID-19, enrolled during active disease.

This clone was counted a single time. The chain couples TRBV7-2 to TRBJ2-1; TRBD2 aligns across 10 bases. The V segment lost 4 bases and the J segment 4 bases; nucleotides outside the gene matches: 4. Germline V gene lookup returns CDR1 SGHTA and CDR2 FQGNSA. The CDR3 is made up of 15 amino acids. Here the CDR3 reads CASSYGLADYNEQFF. The DNA for the CDR3 is TGTGCCAGCAGCTACGGACTAGCGGATTACAATGAGCAGTTCTTC.

The chain is built from TRBV19 and TRBJ2-2, with 7 bases matching TRBD1. CDR1 is LNHDA, CDR2 SQIVND, per germline (reference sequence). V was clipped by 5 bases and J by 1 base; unmatched bases: 7. CDR3 size: 16 residues. CDR3 in amino acids: CASSDPTGWNTGELFF. CDR3 sequence (DNA): TGTGCCAGTAGTGATCCGACAGGGTGGAACACCGGGGAGCTGTTTTTT.

The chain has TRBV10-3 and TRBJ2-7, with D maybe TRBD1 (5 bases). The CDR3 is 15 residues long. V was shortened by 4 bases and J by 1 base, with 14 bases between the two germline ends. Germline V CDR1 and CDR2: ENHRY, SYGVKD. CDR3 coding DNA: TGTGCCATCAGTGCCCCCGACAGTACTTCCTACGAGCAGTACTTC. Translating it yields CAISAPDSTSYEQYF.

The CDR3 DNA follows: TGTGCCAGCAGCCAAGATCCCTGGCGGGAGCTGAGTAATGAGCAGTTCTTC. Protein sequence: CASSQDPWRELSNEQFF. The V and J genes are TRBV4-2 and TRBJ2-1; 7 bases map to TRBD2. The germline V gene encodes CDR1 LGHNA and CDR2 YNFKEQ. The CDR3 runs to 17 residues. V shed 0 bases, J shed 7 bases, and the junction held 12 bases outside the gene matches.

The sample holds many counts of this clone. The rearrangement joins TRBV21-1 to TRBJ2-7; TRBD2 is the table's D call and was not checked against the DNA. TRBV21-1 is a pseudogene locus. There are 18 residues in the CDR3. The CDR3 coding sequence is TGTGCCAGCAGCAAAGCGTCCGAAGCGGGGGGGCATTTCCACGAGCAGTACTTC. Protein product: CASSKASEAGGHFHEQYF.

V and J are TRBV14 and TRBJ1-6, with 9 bases lining up with TRBD1. With 6 bases clipped from V and 2 bases from J, the junction kept 5 bases outside the gene matches. CDR3 length: 16 residues. Germline values: CDR1 SGHDN, CDR2 FVKESK. The CDR3 DNA sequence: TGTGCCAGCAGGCGGACAGGGGAAACCTATAATTCACCCCTCCACTTT. Its translation: CASRRTGETYNSPLHF.

V is TRBV2 and J is TRBJ2-7; TRBD1 agrees at 7 bases. Unmatched junction bases numbered 4, after V lost 4 bases and J lost 4 bases. Germline assignment: CDR1 SNHLY and CDR2 FYNNEI. This CDR3 has 13 amino acids. This chain's CDR3 is CASSAGTAYEQYF. The CDR3 DNA reads TGTGCCAGCAGTGCCGGGACAGCTTACGAGCAGTACTTC.

J is TRBJ2-5 and V is TRBV6-5; D possibly corresponds to TRBD2 (6 bases). This CDR3 comprises 14 residues. The V gene lost 6 bases and the J gene lost 5 bases, with 16 bases spanning the gap. CDR1 and CDR2 from the germline V gene are MNHEY and SVGAGI. The chain's CDR3 is CASRRRAGWETQYF. CDR3 DNA: TGTGCCAGCAGGCGGCGGGCGGGATGGGAGACCCAGTACTTC.

The chain links TRBV20-1 to TRBJ2-2, with D perhaps matching TRBD2 (5 bases). Trimming stripped 3 bases from V and 2 bases from J, with 10 bases between. The CDR3 has 14 amino acids. Germline loops: CDR1 DFQATT, CDR2 SNEGSKA (reference sequence). CDR3 sequence reads: CSASRRTNTGELFF. In nucleotides, the CDR3 is TGCAGTGCTAGTCGCAGGACTAACACCGGGGAGCTGTTTTTT.

The rearrangement uses TRBV6-5 and TRBJ2-7, with 10 bases identical to TRBD1. Germline V CDR1 and CDR2: MNHEY, SVGAGI. The CDR3 totals 15 residues. The V and J ends lost 6 bases and 3 bases, in that order; junction bases with no gene match: 8. In DNA, the CDR3 is TGTGCCAGCAGCTCCAGGGGACAGGGGTTCTACGAGCAGTACTTC. Amino acid sequence: CASSSRGQGFYEQYF.

V and J are TRBV19 and TRBJ2-5; D remains ambiguous. The CDR3 sequence is 12 residues long. Germline CDR1 is LNHDA and CDR2 is SQIVND (reference sequence). V was shortened by 5 bases and J by 2 bases, with 6 bases between the two germline ends. The DNA of the CDR3 is TGTGCCAGTAGTCCCAATCAAGAGACCCAGTACTTC. It codes for CASSPNQETQYF.

The V call is TRBV5-6, the J call TRBJ1-5, with a weak D call TRBD1 (6 bases). V lost 4 bases, J lost 2 bases, and 16 bases lay in between. The V gene's germline CDR1 is SGHDT and CDR2 YYEEEE. The CDR3 totals 16 residues. The CDR3 nucleotides are TGTGCCAGCAGCCACGGCGGGGGCTGGGGCAATCAGCCCCAGCATTTT. Its translation: CASSHGGGWGNQPQHF.

CDR3 in DNA: TGTGCCAGCGAGCTACTAGCGGGAGATGACACCGGGGAGCTGTTTTTT. It is translated as CASELLAGDDTGELFF. This rearrangement joins TRBV2 to TRBJ2-2; 11 bases are shared with TRBD2. The CDR3 loop spans 16 amino acids. CDR1 and CDR2 (germline): SNHLY, FYNNEI. J lost 3 bases, V lost 8 bases, and 8 bases had no gene match.

Only one count was recorded for this clone. This rearrangement joins TRBV9 to TRBJ1-2; D might be TRBD1 (6 bases). V shed 3 bases and J shed 4 bases, with 13 bases lying between them. The germline V gene has CDR1 SGDLS and CDR2 YYNGEE. This CDR3 is 14 amino acids long. The CDR3 loop reads CASSEGHPSYGYTF. The CDR3 DNA sequence: TGTGCCAGCAGCGAGGGACACCCTAGCTATGGCTACACCTTC.

In this sample, this clone turned up a few times. V is TRBV11-2 and J is TRBJ2-3; 8 bases map to TRBD1. The CDR3 extends over 14 amino acids. Unmatched junction bases numbered 5, after V lost 5 bases and J lost 4 bases. Germline CDR1 reads SGHAT; CDR2 reads FQNNGV. CDR3 residues: CASSQTGGADTQYF. DNA for the CDR3: TGTGCCAGCAGCCAAACAGGGGGTGCAGATACGCAGTATTTT.

The chain employs TRBV7-3 and TRBJ1-6; D gene uncertain. The CDR3 length is 12 residues. Trimming took 6 bases from V and 10 from J, leaving 10 bases between them. The V gene's germline CDR1 is SGHTA and CDR2 FQGTGA. The CDR3 is CASSSPGSPLHF. Here the CDR3 DNA reads TGTGCCAGCAGTTCCCCTGGCTCACCCCTCCACTTT.

The V gene is TRBV28, the J gene TRBJ1-4; the D gene is possibly TRBD1 (6 bases). Trimming pared 7 bases from V and 4 bases from J, leaving 16 bases between. The germline V gene encodes CDR1 MDHEN and CDR2 SYDVKM. The CDR3 length is 15 residues. In nucleotides, the CDR3 is TGTGCCAGCAACGACAGGACCCGCCATAATGAAAAACTGTTTTTT. Encoded protein: CASNDRTRHNEKLFF.